Listed below are T cell receptor beta chains from one sample, sequenced in a study of early T cells in non-severe SARS-CoV-2 infection. TCRdb recomputed calls from the 5' RACE reads with MiXCR, one row per CDR3 protein. The sample yields about 83,000 distinct CDR3 sequences, around 12% seen once. Sequenced sample: whole blood. These receptors originate from an adult who was a healthcare worker with PCR-confirmed SARS-CoV-2 infection or an uninfected control (not recorded which). The CDR3 runs from the conserved cysteine through the conserved F or W. Fields, in order: J gene, D gene, clone size, V gene, CDR3 DNA, CDR3 protein. A D gene is named only where the DNA matches it firmly. Not every row has a clone size; where given, it reads once, few, many or a size class.

j_gene: TRBJ1-2; d_gene: TRBD1; abundance: NA; v_gene: TRBV15; CDR3nt: TGTGCCACCAGCAGAGGGACAGGGAGTAGTAGCTACACCTTC; CDR3aa: CATSRGTGSSSYTF
j_gene: TRBJ2-3; d_gene: NA; abundance: many; v_gene: TRBV7-9; CDR3nt: TGTGCCAGCACCCCAAAGAGGGGCGGGACAGATACGCAGTATTTT; CDR3aa: CASTPKRGGTDTQYF
j_gene: TRBJ2-1; d_gene: TRBD2; abundance: few; v_gene: TRBV29-1; CDR3nt: TGCAGCTTATCGGGGGAGGGCCTCGATGAGCAGTTCTTC; CDR3aa: CSLSGEGLDEQFF
j_gene: TRBJ2-2; d_gene: TRBD2; abundance: few; v_gene: TRBV7-3; CDR3nt: TGTGCCAGCAGCTTCACTAGCGGAGAGCTGTTTTTT; CDR3aa: CASSFTSGELFF
j_gene: TRBJ2-1; d_gene: TRBD2; abundance: few; v_gene: TRBV20-1; CDR3nt: TGCAGTGCTCCCCTGACAGCGGGAGGGGGGAATGAGCAGTTCTTC; CDR3aa: CSAPLTAGGGNEQFF
j_gene: TRBJ1-5; d_gene: NA; abundance: NA; v_gene: TRBV7-9; CDR3nt: TGTGCCAGCAGCTTAAGAGGGAGGTTAAGGGTTAATCAGCCCCAGCATTTT; CDR3aa: CASSLRGRLRVNQPQHF
j_gene: TRBJ2-3; d_gene: NA; abundance: few; v_gene: TRBV15; CDR3nt: TGTGCCACCAGCCCCCGACGGGGAGCCAGCACAGATACGCAGTATTTT; CDR3aa: CATSPRRGASTDTQYF
j_gene: TRBJ2-7; d_gene: TRBD2; abundance: NA; v_gene: TRBV20-1; CDR3nt: TGCAGTGGCCGACTAGCGGGAGGGCTCTACGAGCAGTACTTC; CDR3aa: CSGRLAGGLYEQYF
j_gene: TRBJ2-7; d_gene: TRBD2; abundance: many; v_gene: TRBV5-1; CDR3nt: TGCGCCAGCAGCTTGGTGGGGACTAGATCGGGTTCCTACGAGCAGTACTTC; CDR3aa: CASSLVGTRSGSYEQYF
j_gene: TRBJ1-5; d_gene: TRBD1; abundance: many; v_gene: TRBV20-1; CDR3nt: TGCAGTGCTAGGGCATCGACAGGGAATAGCAATCAGCCCCAGCATTTT; CDR3aa: CSARASTGNSNQPQHF
j_gene: TRBJ1-1; d_gene: NA; abundance: NA; v_gene: TRBV30; CDR3nt: TGTGCCTGGAGCCCGGGGACGAACACTGAAGCTTTCTTT; CDR3aa: CAWSPGTNTEAFF